This TCR beta chain was retrieved from a study of T cell repertoires in cytomegalovirus infection (dated by TCRdb to between 2018 and 2021). Describing the broader study: Recently identified HLA-C-restricted CMV epitopes, whose presentation resists viral immunomodulation, were targeted by peptide stimulations together with well-studied HLA-B-restricted epitopes. Donor HLA type was relevant to the analysis, as public TCR beta signatures indicated carriage of CMV infection together with the matching HLA type.

The label giving this sample's treatment or condition can be read as: in vitro stimulation with specific CMV peptide epitopes to enrich CMV-specific T cells. Measured from the cysteine to the phenylalanine, the CDR3 is 14 residues long. CDR3 DNA is the only sequence kept; it has 42 bases, read in frame from the first base. Based on the germline V gene (reference sequence), the CDR1 and CDR2 sequences are MNHEY and SMNVEV. The junction shows trimming of 3 bases on V and 5 bases on J, plus 13 bases between the germline ends. The investigation overall reported the following: In the ex vivo response, HLA-C-restricted CMV-specific TCR beta clonotypes were dominant, and in two of eight donors the single most frequent clonotype came from this HLA-C-restricted group. In both this cohort and an independent roughly 330-donor cohort, the cumulative frequency of public TCR beta family members distinguished carriers of CMV infection plus the relevant HLA type.

This clonotype was observed a few times. No cognate antigen has been identified for it. No per-base quality is available; no much larger clone lies one base away. TCRdb records Illumina HiSeq 1500 as the sequencer. TCRdb redid the processing of the public reads, applying fastp at Q25 and MiXCR, and retained in-frame beta chains. Merged by CDR3 protein, the rows form single entries marked with the most common genes and DNA. This sample gives approximately 990,000 distinct CDR3 sequences in total; 31% of them show up just once. The ten largest clones capture roughly 12% of the sample. The rearrangement combines TRBV27 with TRBJ1-1; tentative D gene TRBD1, with 6 bases matching. The source was cultured CD8+ T cells from PBMCs, collected from culture after CMV antigen stimulation. The TCR sequence derives from a human donor in good health (CMV status not recorded). Some clones in this sample may be carry-over from other donors' samples. This receptor carries the CDR3 CASSLAGEWTEAFF. The DNA reads TGTGCCAGCAGTTTGGCAGGGGAGTGGACTGAAGCTTTCTTT.